These 18 T cell receptor beta chains share one sample of origin, sequenced in a study of T cells expressing NK-cell markers. TCRdb re-called the 5' RACE reads; one entry per CDR3 protein, DNA not given. The sample is made up of a few hundred thousand distinct CDR3 sequences, and the top ten hold 5% to 5.5% of it. The specimen was blood T cells: a sorted CD56 or NKG2C T cell subset, CD4+ or CD8+ T cells, or bulk PBMC T cells (not recorded which). These TCRs come from a man aged 18-75 years in good health.

The rearrangement links TRBV19 to TRBJ2-3; TCRdb indicates TRBD1, and absent DNA this call remains unverified. There are 16 residues in the CDR3. CDR1 and CDR2 from the germline V gene are LNHDA and SQIVND (reference sequence). Here the CDR3 reads CASSIDRGHRTDTQYF.

This rearrangement joins TRBV29-1 to TRBJ2-1; TCRdb designates TRBD1, a call that cannot be tested without DNA. CDR3 length: 16 amino acids. The germline V gene has CDR1 SQVTM and CDR2 ANQGSEA. The CDR3 sequence is CRKGWGGRIRTDEQFF.

The gene calls are TRBV6-1 and TRBJ1-6. The CDR3 contains 15 residues. Germline values: CDR1 MNHNS, CDR2 SASEGT. The CDR3 protein is CASRELASTGSPLHF.

The chain is built from TRBV12-3 or TRBV12-4 and TRBJ1-2. The CDR3 covers 12 residues. The CDR3 region is CASSLGYDGYTF.

V gene TRBV7-6 combines with J gene TRBJ2-3; TCRdb designates TRBD1, a call that cannot be tested without DNA. The CDR3 has 17 residues. Germline V lookup: CDR1 SGHVS, CDR2 FNYEAQ. The CDR3 spells CASSLVSGQSSTDTQYF.

The rearrangement uses TRBV7-2 and TRBJ2-3; the D call from TCRdb, TRBD2, cannot be confirmed without DNA. Germline CDR1 is SGHTA and CDR2 is FQGNSA. The CDR3 covers 13 residues. The CDR3: CASSFGTTHTQYF. The full variable domain, with the rest looked up from reference TRBV7-2 and TRBJ2-3, is GAGVSQSPSNKVTEKGKDVELRCDPISGHTALYWYRQSLGQGLEFLIYFQGNSAPDKSGLPSDRFSAERTGGSVSTLTIQRTQQEDSAVYLCASSFGTTHTQYFGPGTRLTVL.

This chain connects TRBV7-9 to TRBJ2-2. The CDR3 runs to 13 residues. Germline-derived CDR1 and CDR2 are SEHNR and FQNEAQ (reference sequence). CDR3 region: CASSLRLTGELFF.

The chain links TRBV29-1 to TRBJ2-6; TCRdb picks TRBD2, but there is no DNA to check that call. The CDR3 contains 17 residues. The V gene's germline CDR1 is SQVTM and CDR2 ANQGSEA. This CDR3 is CSVAATGTDSGANVLTF. The entire variable domain, with the rest obtained from reference TRBV29-1 and TRBJ2-6, is as follows: SAVISQKPSRDICQRGTSLTIQCQVDSQVTMMFWYRQQPGQSLTLIATANQGSEATYESGFVIDKFPISRPNLTFSTLTVSNMSPEDSSIYLCSVAATGTDSGANVLTFGAGSRLTVL.

The rearrangement links TRBV7-2 to TRBJ2-7; TCRdb picks TRBD1, but there is no DNA to check that call. The CDR3 has 15 amino acids. CDR1 and CDR2 from the germline V gene are SGHTA and FQGNSA. The chain's CDR3 is CASSPTAGQGYEQYF.

The gene calls are TRBV9 and TRBJ2-3; TCRdb selects TRBD2, and the lack of DNA leaves this call unchecked. CDR3 size: 15 residues. Germline V gene lookup returns CDR1 SGDLS and CDR2 YYNGEE. The CDR3 spells CASSRLDGITDTQYF.

This sequence joins TRBV6-1 and TRBJ1-6. The CDR3 totals 13 residues. Germline V gene sequence: CDR1 MNHNS, CDR2 SASEGT. The CDR3 loop reads CASSREGNSPLHF.

This chain joins TRBV3-1 and TRBJ2-2. The CDR3 length is 16 residues. Per the germline V gene, CDR1 is LGHDT and CDR2 is YNNKEL (reference sequence). The CDR3 loop reads CASSQELGMGTGELFF.

V gene TRBV4-1 combines with J gene TRBJ2-1; TCRdb's D call, TRBD1, is unchecked because there is no DNA. In germline, CDR1 is MGHRA, CDR2 YSYEKL. CDR3 length equals 16 residues. This chain's CDR3 is CASSQEVGGQYNEQFF.

This chain connects TRBV28 to TRBJ1-3. Germline V gene sequence: CDR1 MDHEN, CDR2 SYDVKM. The CDR3 has 12 residues. The CDR3 loop is CASSSVGNTIYF.

The chain links TRBV6-1 to TRBJ2-5. Germline V gene lookup returns CDR1 MNHNS and CDR2 SASEGT. The CDR3 is 14 residues long. The CDR3 protein is CASSRRASKETQYF.

This chain links TRBV29-1 with TRBJ1-1. The CDR3 covers 12 residues. Germline V lookup: CDR1 SQVTM, CDR2 ANQGSEA. CDR3 protein: CARRPFYTEAFF.

This chain connects TRBV5-1 to TRBJ2-7. This CDR3 has 15 residues. Germline loops: CDR1 SGHRS, CDR2 YFSETQ. CDR3: CASSLGTVFGHEQYF. Drawing the rest from reference TRBV5-1 and TRBJ2-7, the complete variable domain is KAGVTQTPRYLIKTRGQQVTLSCSPISGHRSVSWYQQTPGQGLQFLFEYFSETQRNKGNFPGRFSGRQFSNSRSEMNVSTLELGDSALYLCASSLGTVFGHEQYFGPGTRLTVT.

J is TRBJ1-1 and V is TRBV12-5. Germline V CDR1 and CDR2: LGHNT, FRNRAP. The CDR3 extends over 14 amino acids. The CDR3 is CASVPGAPNTEAFF. The variable domain in full, with the rest retrieved from reference TRBV12-5 and TRBJ1-1, is DARVTQTPRHKVTEMGQEVTMRCQPILGHNTVFWYRQTMMQGLELLAYFRNRAPLDDSGMPKDRFSAEMPDATLATLKIQPSEPRDSAVYFCASVPGAPNTEAFFGQGTRLTVV.